The rows below give T cell receptor beta chains drawn from one sample of a study of shared clonotypes between healthy human individuals. Using immunoSEQ multiplex PCR, the repertoire was profiled, and TCRdb retains in-frame clones only, with some absent. The sample contains roughly 1,500,000 clones, approximately 98.5% of which appear only once. The sequencing sample was made of naive CD4+ T cells sorted from blood. These receptors came from a man younger than 40 in good health. CDR3s include the opening cysteine and the closing phenylalanine or tryptophan. D genes are given only for firm matches. Clone size is shown for a subset of rows, as once, few, many or a class of expanded clone.

D,J,size,length,V,DNA,CDR3
NA,TRBJ1-5,NA,12,TRBV7-9,TGTGCCAGCAGTTTTAAAAATCAGCCCCAGCATTTT,CASSFKNQPQHF
TRBD1,TRBJ1-4,NA,17,TRBV18,TGTGCCAGCTCACAGGCGGGACAGGCCTCCGTTAGTGCAAAACTGTTTTTT,CASSQAGQASVSAKLFF
NA,TRBJ2-1,NA,14,TRBV9,TGTGCCAGCGGGGAAGCAGGGCGATACAATGAGCAGTTCTTC,CASGEAGRYNEQFF
TRBD1,TRBJ1-5,NA,13,TRBV7-9,TGTGCCAGCAGCTTAGATGGGACAGGTTTATCGCATTTT,CASSLDGTGLSHF
NA,TRBJ1-1,NA,14,TRBV2,TGTGCCAGCGGACCGACTTCGAGGAACACTGAAGCTTTCTTT,CASGPTSRNTEAFF
NA,TRBJ1-1,NA,14,TRBV6-5,TGTGCCAGCAGGTCAGCGTTGGGGGACACTGAAGCTTTCTTT,CASRSALGDTEAFF
TRBD1,TRBJ1-4,NA,14,TRBV9,TGTGCCAGCAGCCCCGGGACAGTAGGTGAAAAACTGTTTTTT,CASSPGTVGEKLFF
NA,TRBJ2-5,NA,13,TRBV29-1,TGCAGCGTTGAAGTAATTATAAAGGAGACCCAGTACTTC,CSVEVIIKETQYF
TRBD2,TRBJ2-3,NA,17,TRBV7-9,TGTGCCAGCAGGGGCCAGCTAGCGGGAGCTAGCACAGATACGCAGTATTTT,CASRGQLAGASTDTQYF
TRBD2,TRBJ2-2,NA,16,TRBV7-8,TGTGCCAGCAGCTCCGGGACTAGGACCAACACCGGGGAGCTGTTTTTT,CASSSGTRTNTGELFF
NA,TRBJ1-1,once,14,TRBV5-1,TGCGCCAGCAGTGCCAGCGGATTGGGGACTGAAGCTTTCTTT,CASSASGLGTEAFF
NA,TRBJ2-1,NA,14,TRBV29-1,TGCAGCGTGAGCGGAATCAGGTCCTACAATGAGCAGTTCTTC,CSVSGIRSYNEQFF